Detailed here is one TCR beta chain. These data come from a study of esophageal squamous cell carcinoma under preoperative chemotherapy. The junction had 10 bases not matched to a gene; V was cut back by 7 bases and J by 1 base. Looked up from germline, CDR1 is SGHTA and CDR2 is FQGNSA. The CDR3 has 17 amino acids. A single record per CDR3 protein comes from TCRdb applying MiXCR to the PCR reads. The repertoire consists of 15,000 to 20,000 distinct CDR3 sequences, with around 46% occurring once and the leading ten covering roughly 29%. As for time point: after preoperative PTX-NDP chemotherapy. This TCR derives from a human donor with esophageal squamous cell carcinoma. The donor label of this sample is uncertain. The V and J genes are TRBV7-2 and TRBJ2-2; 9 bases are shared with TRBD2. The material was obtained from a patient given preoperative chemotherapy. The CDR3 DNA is TGTGCCAGCACCCCTTTTATTAGCGGGGGGAACACCGGGGAGCTGTTTTTT. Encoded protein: CASTPFISGGNTGELFF.